This is a list of T cell receptor beta chains from one sample in a study of siplizumab effects on memory and regulatory T cells. Their specific antigens are unknown. Profiled with immunoSEQ multiplex PCR; TCRdb holds only in-frame clones, not every one. The sample includes approximately 20,000 clones, 44% of them seen just once. Source material: CFSE-low (dividing) CD4+ T cells sorted from an allogeneic mixed lymphocyte reaction. The receptors come from a human donor in good health; the cells came from an allogeneic mixed lymphocyte reaction. Some clones in this sample may be carry-over from other donors' samples. Both conserved end residues are part of each CDR3. The D gene is left open where the match is weak. Not every row has a clone size; where given, it reads once, few, many or a size class.

abundance	v_gene	j_gene	d_gene	CDR3nt	CDR3aa
NA	TRBV6-6	TRBJ2-2	TRBD2	TGTGCCAGCAGATCTAGCGGGAGAAGCGGGGAGCTGTTTTTT	CASRSSGRSGELFF
few	TRBV5-1	TRBJ1-5	NA	TGCGCCAGCAGCTTGGATTTTTATAGCAATCAGCCCCAGCATTTT	CASSLDFYSNQPQHF
medium-sized	TRBV6-5	TRBJ2-7	NA	TGTGCCAGCAGTTACTCGGGTGGAGTTTTTGAGCAGTACTTC	CASSYSGGVFEQYF
medium-sized	TRBV6-5	TRBJ1-1	NA	TGTGCCAGCAGTCCGGACGGATGGAACACTGAAGCTTTCTTT	CASSPDGWNTEAFF
NA	TRBV6-5	TRBJ2-3	NA	TGTGCCAGCAGTTCTCTAGGAAGAACTAGCACAGATACGCAGTATTTT	CASSSLGRTSTDTQYF
few	TRBV6-5	TRBJ2-7	NA	TGTGCCAGCAGTTACTATAACAGGGCGACTCGCCACGAGCAGTACTTC	CASSYYNRATRHEQYF
NA	TRBV19	TRBJ2-1	NA	TGTGCCAGTAGCACGCGCCGCGATACTGAGCAGTTCTTC	CASSTRRDTEQFF
NA	TRBV19	TRBJ1-2	NA	TGTGCCAGTAGTATAGATCTTCGGGGGGCCGGGTATGGCTACACCTTC	CASSIDLRGAGYGYTF
few	TRBV20-1	TRBJ1-1	TRBD1	TGCAGTGCTCCGGACAGGACCAAAGCTTTCTTT	CSAPDRTKAFF
NA	TRBV7-9	TRBJ2-1	TRBD2	TGTGCCAGCAGCTTACTCCCTAGCGGGGGCGATGAGCAGTTCTTC	CASSLLPSGGDEQFF
NA	TRBV5-5	TRBJ2-7	NA	TGTGCCAGCAGCGTAGGACCCGAGTCCTTCTACGAGCAGTACTTC	CASSVGPESFYEQYF
NA	TRBV6-5	TRBJ2-7	NA	TGTGCCAGCAGGGCCTTCCACGAGCAGTACTTC	CASRAFHEQYF
once	TRBV18	TRBJ2-1	TRBD2	TGTGCCAGCTCACCACTATTCTCTAGCGGCTCCTACAATGAGCAGTTCTTC	CASSPLFSSGSYNEQFF
NA	TRBV6-5	TRBJ1-1	NA	TGTGCCAGCAGTTACTCGCGGCCGAACACTGAAGCTTTCTTT	CASSYSRPNTEAFF
NA	TRBV6-5	TRBJ2-7	TRBD1	TGTGCCAGCAGTTACAATTCGTGGACAGGGGCCTACGAGCAGTACTTC	CASSYNSWTGAYEQYF
NA	TRBV7-9	TRBJ1-2	TRBD1	TGTGCCAGCAGCTTAGACCAGGGGGCGCAAGGCTACACCTTC	CASSLDQGAQGYTF
few	TRBV6-5	TRBJ1-2	TRBD1	TGTGCCAGCAGCCGGCAGGGGGACTATGGCTACACCTTC	CASSRQGDYGYTF
few	TRBV11-2	TRBJ2-7	NA	TGTGCCAGCAGCATAGGGATCCCAGGGCCGCCCCCCTACGAGCAGTACTTC	CASSIGIPGPPPYEQYF
NA	TRBV6-6	TRBJ2-7	NA	TGTGCCAGCAGTTACCGCCAGGCCACCGAGCAGTACTTC	CASSYRQATEQYF
NA	TRBV6-1	TRBJ2-7	NA	TGTGCCAGCAGTCAGGACTACGAGCAGTACTTC	CASSQDYEQYF
NA	TRBV5-1	TRBJ1-2	NA	TGCGCCAGCAGCCCGGCCCGATTGACAGGACAAGGCTACACCTTC	CASSPARLTGQGYTF
NA	TRBV6-5	TRBJ1-5	TRBD1	TGTGCCAGCAGTCCGACAGGGGATCAGCCCCAGCATTTT	CASSPTGDQPQHF
NA	TRBV6-6	TRBJ2-7	TRBD1	TGTGCCAGCAGTTACGGGGGACAGGGCTACGAGCAGTACTTC	CASSYGGQGYEQYF
few	TRBV9	TRBJ1-6	TRBD1	TGTGCCAGCAGATCACAGGGGCTTGATAATTCACCCCTCCACTTT	CASRSQGLDNSPLHF
NA	TRBV6-5	TRBJ1-2	NA	TGTGCCAGCAGTTACTCGGGCGGGGCTAACTATGGCTACACCTTC	CASSYSGGANYGYTF
NA	TRBV7-9	TRBJ1-2	TRBD1	TGTGCCAGCAGCTTCCTTTCGACAGGGGGGAATGGCTACACCTTC	CASSFLSTGGNGYTF
NA	TRBV6-5	TRBJ1-2	NA	TGTGCCAGCAGTTACGGGTTAGTCGGCTATGGCTACACCTTC	CASSYGLVGYGYTF
medium-sized	TRBV10-1	TRBJ1-1	NA	TGCGCCAGCAGTGAATCTAAAAGGCAGCTGAGGACTGAAGCTTTCTTT	CASSESKRQLRTEAFF
NA	TRBV7-9	TRBJ2-1	NA	TGTGCCAGCAACTCCCTTTTTCTCAATGAGCAGTTCTTC	CASNSLFLNEQFF
NA	TRBV27	TRBJ1-4	NA	TGTGCCAGCACCAACAGGGCTCCTGCAACTAATGAAAAACTGTTTTTT	CASTNRAPATNEKLFF
few	TRBV19	TRBJ2-2	NA	TGTGCCAGTAGTATTCGGTCGAACACCGGGGAGCTGTTTTTT	CASSIRSNTGELFF
NA	TRBV27	TRBJ2-7	NA	TGTGCCAGCACCCCCGGACGGAACTACGAGCAGTACTTC	CASTPGRNYEQYF
NA	TRBV6-5	TRBJ2-1	NA	TGTGCCTCCGGGTGGGGGTTGGGGCAGTATGAGCAGTTCTTC	CASGWGLGQYEQFF
NA	TRBV7-9	TRBJ1-1	NA	TGTGCCAGCAGCTTTACTCTAGGGACCGGTAACACTGAAGCTTTCTTT	CASSFTLGTGNTEAFF
few	TRBV18	TRBJ1-5	NA	TGTGCCAGCTCATCCACCGGGACACAAGGGGTTCAGCCCCAGCATTTT	CASSSTGTQGVQPQHF
NA	TRBV19	TRBJ1-1	NA	TGTGCCAGTAGTATCAGGGTGACCACTGAAGCTTTCTTT	CASSIRVTTEAFF
NA	TRBV5-1	TRBJ2-5	NA	TGCGCCAGCAGTTCGGGGGTGGGAGAGACCCAGTACTTC	CASSSGVGETQYF
NA	TRBV27	TRBJ1-1	NA	TGTGCCAGCACCCACGGGCAGGGCACTGAAGCTTTCTTT	CASTHGQGTEAFF
NA	TRBV11-2	TRBJ1-2	NA	TGTGCCAGCAGTAACCGGGGGGGGCATGGCTACACCTTC	CASSNRGGHGYTF
few	TRBV6-5	TRBJ1-5	NA	TGTGCCAGCAGGGACCTTAGCAATCAGCCCCAGCATTTT	CASRDLSNQPQHF
few	TRBV5-1	TRBJ1-2	NA	TGCGCCAGCAGCTTGAGCGGTGGCTACACCTTC	CASSLSGGYTF
NA	TRBV14	TRBJ2-7	NA	TGTGCCAGCAGCCCGTTGGGGGTCTACGAGCAGTACTTC	CASSPLGVYEQYF
once	TRBV5-8	TRBJ1-5	NA	TGTGCCAGCAGCTCGAATACAGGGACAAAGCATTTT	CASSSNTGTKHF
NA	TRBV6-1	TRBJ2-1	NA	TGTGCCAGCATGGTAATGGGGCGCGCTCGGCAGTTCTTC	CASMVMGRARQFF
NA	TRBV5-1	TRBJ2-2	NA	TGCGCCAGCAGCTTAACCCCCCCGAACACCGGGGAGCTGTTTTTT	CASSLTPPNTGELFF
once	TRBV20-1	TRBJ2-7	NA	TGCAGTGCTAGTTCACTCGAGCAGTACTTC	CSASSLEQYF
NA	TRBV7-9	TRBJ1-1	NA	TGTGCCAGCAGCTTCTGGGCGGTGAACACTGAAGCTTTCTTT	CASSFWAVNTEAFF
NA	TRBV11-1	TRBJ2-5	NA	TGTGCCAGCAGCTTTAGCGGCTCCCAAGAGACCCAGTACTTC	CASSFSGSQETQYF
NA	TRBV18	TRBJ2-7	TRBD1	TGTGCCAGCTCACCACAGAGGGGGCGCATCTACGAGCAGTACTTC	CASSPQRGRIYEQYF
few	TRBV7-9	TRBJ2-2	TRBD1	TGTGCCAGCAGCTTTTACAGGGGGATTACGAACACCGGGGAGCTGTTTTTT	CASSFYRGITNTGELFF
few	TRBV5-1	TRBJ2-7	TRBD2	TGCGCCAGCAGCTTAGGACTAGCGGGAGGGCGGGTCGAGCAGTACTTC	CASSLGLAGGRVEQYF
NA	TRBV15	TRBJ1-5	NA	TGTGCCACCAGCAGAGATTTAGGAAATCAGCCCCAGCATTTT	CATSRDLGNQPQHF
NA	TRBV28	TRBJ2-6	NA	TGTGCCAGCAGGCGCAGGACTGGGGCCAACGTCCTGACTTTC	CASRRRTGANVLTF
NA	TRBV5-1	TRBJ2-5	TRBD2	TGCGCCAGCAGCTTGGGACTAGCTCGGGAGACCCAGTACTTC	CASSLGLARETQYF
NA	TRBV11-1	TRBJ1-1	NA	TGTGCCAGCAGCTTAACACAGAACACTGAAGCTTTCTTT	CASSLTQNTEAFF